The present T cell receptor beta chain was sequenced within a study of patients and donors after allogeneic stem cell transplantation. TCRdb itself ran the RT-PCR reads through MiXCR, one entry per CDR3 protein. The table lists 200,000 to 250,000 distinct CDR3 sequences, roughly 15% of them singletons. CDR1 and CDR2 (germline): MNHEY, SMNVEV (reference sequence). The CDR3 is made up of 14 amino acids. Trimming stripped 3 bases from V and 4 bases from J, with 7 bases between. This rearrangement joins TRBV27 to TRBJ1-6; D ambiguous. Sequencing was performed on blood, either unsorted or a sorted T cell fraction (not recorded which). This sequence was found in a human donor who was either an allogeneic HSCT recipient or a stem cell or donor lymphocyte infusion donor (not recorded which). It is not recorded whose cells these are; they may come from a transplant donor. CDR3 region: CASSFRVYNSPLHF. The CDR3 nucleotides read TGTGCCAGCAGTTTTAGGGTTTATAATTCACCCCTCCACTTT.